These T cell receptor beta chains were read from a single sample in a study of T cell repertoires in cytomegalovirus infection. MiXCR, applied by TCRdb to the reads, yields one record per CDR3 protein. The table lists about 740,000 distinct CDR3 sequences, about 40% of them singletons. The sequencing sample was made of PBMCs. The origin of the receptors is a human donor in good health (CMV status not recorded). Some clones in this sample may be carry-over from other donors' samples. CDR3s include the opening cysteine and the closing phenylalanine or tryptophan. The order of the fields is CDR3 DNA, CDR3 protein, clone size, J gene, D gene, V gene. The D gene is left open where the match is weak. The listing skips clone size in some rows; elsewhere it reads once, few, many or a size class.

TGTGCCAGCAGCTTAGTGCCCCCGGGAAACACCATATATTTT CASSLVPPGNTIYF many TRBJ1-3 - TRBV7-2
TGTGCCAGCAGCCCTTCCGGGACCAAAAACATTCAGTACTTC CASSPSGTKNIQYF few TRBJ2-4 - TRBV7-6
TGCAGTGCGCCCGGCACCACCCCCCGGGTGTTCTTC CSAPGTTPRVFF few TRBJ2-1 - TRBV20-1
TGTGCCCGCAGTGAAGGTACTAGCGGGAGCGAGCAGTACTTC CARSEGTSGSEQYF - TRBJ2-7 TRBD2 TRBV6-4
TGCAGTGCTAGAGATAGAAACAGCAATCAGCCCCAGCATTTT CSARDRNSNQPQHF - TRBJ1-5 - TRBV20-1
TGTGCCAGCAGTTTCAGAGGTGGGGGGAGAAGCACTGAAGCTTTCTTT CASSFRGGGRSTEAFF - TRBJ1-1 - TRBV12-3/TRBV12-4
TGCAGTGCTAGAGACCGCCAGAGTCAGAATAGCAATCAGCCCCAGCATTTT CSARDRQSQNSNQPQHF few TRBJ1-5 - TRBV20-1
TGTGCCAGCATCGAAGGGACAGGTTTCGACGAGCAGTACTTC CASIEGTGFDEQYF - TRBJ2-7 TRBD1 TRBV6-1
TGTGCCAGCAGCTTATCGATTAACACTGAAGCTTTCTTT CASSLSINTEAFF many TRBJ1-1 - TRBV7-2
TGTGCCAGCAGTCAGGGGAGCCCTCGGAATGAGCAGTTCTTC CASSQGSPRNEQFF - TRBJ2-1 - TRBV27
TGCGCCAGCAGCCAAGGATCGGCAGGGGGCTTGGGAGGGGAGCTGTGTTTT CASSQGSAGGLGGELCF - TRBJ2-2 - TRBV4-1
TGTGCCACCAGTGCAAAGGGACGCTCTAGCACAGATACGCAGTATTTT CATSAKGRSSTDTQYF - TRBJ2-3 - TRBV24-1
TGTGCCAGCAATCCCGACGGGGGTGAATTAGGCTACACCTTC CASNPDGGELGYTF - TRBJ1-2 - TRBV28
TGCAGTGTCGCAGGGGGCATCAATGAGCAGTTCTTC CSVAGGINEQFF - TRBJ2-1 TRBD1 TRBV20-1
TGTGCCAGCAGCTTAGCGGTACGGCAGGGAGAGGGTGGCTACACCTTC CASSLAVRQGEGGYTF many TRBJ1-2 - TRBV7-2
TGTGCCAGCAGCCAAGTAGGCTGGGACCGGTCACGGACTGAAGCTTTCTTT CASSQVGWDRSRTEAFF - TRBJ1-1 - TRBV14
TGTGCCAGCAGCGAGACAGGGAACACTGAAGCTTTCTTT CASSETGNTEAFF many TRBJ1-1 - TRBV19
TGTGCCAGCAGCCGAGACAGTCCCACCGGGGAGCTGTTTTTT CASSRDSPTGELFF many TRBJ2-2 - TRBV7-8
TGTGCCAGCAGCCTTCAGGGGGCCCTAATCTCTGGAAACACCATATATTTT CASSLQGALISGNTIYF many TRBJ1-3 TRBD1 TRBV7-2
TGTGCCACCAGCAGAGACACAGCCCCCACAGATACGCAGTATTTT CATSRDTAPTDTQYF - TRBJ2-3 - TRBV15
TGTGCCAGCAGCTCACCACTAAGCGGGAGGACCAACGAGCAGTACTTC CASSSPLSGRTNEQYF few TRBJ2-7 TRBD2 TRBV6-5
TGTGCCAGCAGTTACTCTCCTCGGCCGGGGGGACTTACCTACGAGCAGTACTTC CASSYSPRPGGLTYEQYF - TRBJ2-7 TRBD2 TRBV6-6
TGTGCCAGCAGCTTAACGGGGGACGTCGAGCAGTACTTC CASSLTGDVEQYF - TRBJ2-7 - TRBV7-9
TGTGCCAGCAGTTTAGCAATCGGGGGAGCCCCGTTGGAGACCCAGTACTTC CASSLAIGGAPLETQYF - TRBJ2-5 - TRBV28
TGCGCCAGCACCTTGGCGGTCGGTCTTTTTAACTATGGCTACACCTTC CASTLAVGLFNYGYTF - TRBJ1-2 - TRBV5-1
TGTGCCAGCAGTTCTACCCGACCTCGGACGCGTCACTCCTACGAGCAGTACTTC CASSSTRPRTRHSYEQYF few TRBJ2-7 - TRBV28
TGTGCCAGCAGCCAACCTCTAGCGGGAGGGGGGAGCTCCTACAATGAGCAGTTCTTC CASSQPLAGGGSSYNEQFF - TRBJ2-1 TRBD2 TRBV7-9
TGTGCCAGCAGGGCGCCGGGGGGGAGATACAATGAGCAGTTCTTC CASRAPGGRYNEQFF - TRBJ2-1 TRBD2 TRBV12-3/TRBV12-4
TGTGCCAGCACCCCGACCCTGGACAGGTACGAGCAGTACTTC CASTPTLDRYEQYF - TRBJ2-7 TRBD1 TRBV28
TGTGCCAGCAGCGTGGTCCTCGATCGGGAAGCTTTCTTT CASSVVLDREAFF many TRBJ1-1 - TRBV7-2
TGTGCCAGCACCCCGACCAATGATCAGTTCTTC CASTPTNDQFF - TRBJ2-1 - TRBV7-8
TGTGCCAGCAGCCCCCTAGCGGGAGAATCCTACGAGCAGTACTTC CASSPLAGESYEQYF many TRBJ2-7 TRBD2 TRBV7-2
TGTGCCAGCAGCCCCAGCGGGGCTATTAATGAAAAACTGTTTTTT CASSPSGAINEKLFF - TRBJ1-4 - TRBV7-8
TGTGCCAGCAGTCCGGGACTAGCGGGGACGAGGGAGCAGTTCTTC CASSPGLAGTREQFF once TRBJ2-1 TRBD2 TRBV6-2/TRBV6-3
TGCGCCAGCAGCTTCCAGGGTATTGGGGAAGAGACCCAGTACTTC CASSFQGIGEETQYF - TRBJ2-5 - TRBV5-1
TGCAGCGTTGAAGAAATTCAAGCGGGAGGTTCAGATACGCAGTATTTT CSVEEIQAGGSDTQYF - TRBJ2-3 TRBD2 TRBV29-1
TGTGCCAGCAGTAGACTAGCGGGAAGCTCCTACGAGCAGTACTTC CASSRLAGSSYEQYF few TRBJ2-7 TRBD2 TRBV6-8
TGTGCCAGCGGGAGCCTCGGCGGGGGACAGGCTGGAAACACCATATATTTT CASGSLGGGQAGNTIYF - TRBJ1-3 TRBD1 TRBV28
TGCTCCAGCAGCCAAGTCCGACTAGGTTTAACTGGGGAGCTGTTTTTT CSSSQVRLGLTGELFF once TRBJ2-2 - TRBV4-1
TGTGCCAGCAGCTTAGTATCGTTGGGACACATGAACACTGAAGCTTTCTTT CASSLVSLGHMNTEAFF many TRBJ1-1 - TRBV7-2
TGTGCCAGCAGTGAAGTTCGTTGGGGAGGGGACACTGAAGCTTTCTTT CASSEVRWGGDTEAFF few TRBJ1-1 - TRBV25-1
TGTGCCAGCAGTTTCAGCGGGAGAGGCGAGCAGTACTTC CASSFSGRGEQYF few TRBJ2-7 TRBD2 TRBV28
TGCAGTGCTAGGGACGCAACTAATGAAAAACTGTTTTTT CSARDATNEKLFF many TRBJ1-4 - TRBV20-1
TGTGCCAGCAGCCCCCTCGCGGGTTTGTTCTCCGCTGAAGCTTTCTTT CASSPLAGLFSAEAFF few TRBJ1-1 - TRBV7-4
TGTGCCAGCAGTTTAGGGTGGGATACGCAGTATTTT CASSLGWDTQYF - TRBJ2-3 - TRBV28